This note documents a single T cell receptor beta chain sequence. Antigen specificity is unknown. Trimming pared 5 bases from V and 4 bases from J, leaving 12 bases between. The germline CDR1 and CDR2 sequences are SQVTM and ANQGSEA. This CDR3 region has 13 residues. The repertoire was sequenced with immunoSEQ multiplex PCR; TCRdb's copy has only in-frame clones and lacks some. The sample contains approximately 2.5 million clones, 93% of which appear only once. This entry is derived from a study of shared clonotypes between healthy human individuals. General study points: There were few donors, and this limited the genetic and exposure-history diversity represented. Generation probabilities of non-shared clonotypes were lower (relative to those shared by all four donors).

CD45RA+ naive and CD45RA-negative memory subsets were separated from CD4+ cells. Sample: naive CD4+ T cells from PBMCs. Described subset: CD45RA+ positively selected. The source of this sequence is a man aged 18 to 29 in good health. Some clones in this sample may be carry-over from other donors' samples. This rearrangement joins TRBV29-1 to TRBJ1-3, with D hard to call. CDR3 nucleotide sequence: TGCAGCGTTAGACAATTTTCCGGAAACACCATATATTTT. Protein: CSVRQFSGNTIYF.